This T cell receptor (beta chain) emerged from a study of shared clonotypes between healthy human individuals (dated by TCRdb to the early 2020s). In terms of the full investigation: The cohort comprised a couple of women and three men aged 18 to 49 years. Leukapheresis yielded between about 0.9 and 9.5 billion PBMCs per donor. For each donor, CD4 naive and CD4 memory were each run on three plates, CD8 naive on two plates, and CD8 memory on one plate. To estimate repertoire size and how much clonotype sharing occurs between individuals, the study deeply sequenced the blood TCR repertoires of about 5 healthy adults. Libraries were prepared and TCR repertoires were sequenced by different laboratories using diverse techniques, in order to increase sequencing depth and limit assay-specific biases. General findings and caveats noted by the study authors: About 5% of naive CD4, 3.5% of naive CD8, approximately 2.2% of memory CD4, and less than 0.45% of memory CD8 clonotypes were shared across several donors. Larger estimated clonotype richness was generally found for naive subsets than for memory subsets. Sampling was restricted to blood, and TCR repertoires in tissues likely differ from the TCR repertoires found in blood. Compared with non-shared clonotypes, clonotypes shared by all four sorted-subset donors had higher generation probabilities. Even with the large sequencing depth, rarefaction of the sorted-subset datasets indicated that sequencing was incomplete. Because the study included only a small number of donors, the genetic and exposure-history diversity represented was limited. Pairwise subsampling indicated that sequencing depth was expected to affect the degree of clonotype sharing among donors.

With respect to this clone: Its antigen is not yet known. Qualities for individual bases were not recorded, and no much larger clone is one base off.

CDR1 SGDLS and CDR2 YYNGEE are derived from the germline V gene. CDR3 length: 14 amino acids, cysteine to phenylalanine. The sequence is cut down to CDR3 DNA, 42 bases in frame from base 1. Germline trimming amounts to 3 bases on V and 6 bases on J, with 0 as the count of junction bases outside the gene matches. The donors were healthy, HIV-negative adults with no recently reported acute infections or vaccinations. Every donor was a Caucasian adult living in Nashville, Tennessee, USA. CD4+ T cells were enriched by magnetic negative selection, after which naive cells were positively selected on CD45RA and the negative fraction was taken as the memory subset. After blood collection by leukapheresis, PBMCs were isolated using Ficoll-Histopaque density gradient centrifugation and then cryopreserved in the vapor phase of liquid nitrogen. Analytical flow cytometry was used to check the purity and quantity of each magnetically sorted T cell population. From each sorted fraction, genomic DNA was isolated and quantified by UV absorbance on a Nanodrop 2000c.

TCR CDR3 regions were amplified from genomic DNA by multiplex PCR using the deep immunoSEQ assay. Extracted genomic DNA from each cell subset was distributed evenly across all wells of several immunoSEQ 96-well plates, and each plate was treated as a replicate. For sorted subsets, around 0.2 ug genomic DNA, equal to 25,000 to 35,000 T cell genomes, was loaded into each replicate PCR. The purified libraries were quantified using a Qubit 3.0 fluorometer, sized with a Bioanalyzer 2100, and then quantified again using the KAPA Library Quantification kit. Each immunoSEQ 96-well plate was sequenced on its own single-read 150-cycle Illumina NextSeq 550 flow cell. Processing in the source paper ran as follows. The immunoSEQ output contained only junctional sequences without quality scores, so filtering could not match that applied to full-length reads. Sequences were annotated with PyIR, a Python wrapper for IgBLAST v1.9, and V/J genes and CDR3 were assigned using IMGT germline references. Reads with weak V/J assignments (E-value above 1e-6), missing CDR3, stop codons, out-of-frame junctions, or ambiguous translated residues were removed. A V3J clonotype was defined by an identical inferred V gene, J gene, and CDR3 amino acid sequence. To compute the percentage overlap between repertoires, the number of shared unique clonotypes was divided by the size of the smaller repertoire. RTK rarefaction, the Chao1 estimator, and Recon v2.1 estimates of unobserved clonotypes were used to assess repertoire richness. Generation probabilities for all TCRbeta clonotypes obtained by the gDNA method from a handful of donors were computed using OLGA. What TCRdb holds here is the immuneACCESS table cut down to in-frame rearrangements. Part of the clones is not present; checked against another copy, under half of the missing clones reflect an unresolved V gene, and the others are unexplained. D and trimming were read from the DNA, whereas the V and J calls and clone size are those reported in that table. The sample has under 2,500,000 clones on record, about 94% of them singletons. Over 0.1% of the sample lies in the top ten.

This TCR was recovered from a young man in good health. This sequence uses TRBV9 and TRBJ2-1, with 13 bases matching TRBD2. Sequenced sample: naive CD4+ T cells sorted from blood. This sample's cell subset or site label indicates: CD45RA+ positively selected. The sequenced DNA is TGTGCCAGCAGCGGACTAGCGGGAGGCAATGAGCAGTTCTTC. This yields the protein CASSGLAGGNEQFF. With all but the CDR3 taken from the reference TRBV9 and TRBJ2-1 genes, the full variable domain is: DSGVTQTPKHLITATGQRVTLRCSPRSGDLSVYWYQQSLDQGLQFLIQYYNGEERAKGNILERFSAQQFPDLHSELNLSSLELGDSALYFCASSGLAGGNEQFFGPGTRLTVL.